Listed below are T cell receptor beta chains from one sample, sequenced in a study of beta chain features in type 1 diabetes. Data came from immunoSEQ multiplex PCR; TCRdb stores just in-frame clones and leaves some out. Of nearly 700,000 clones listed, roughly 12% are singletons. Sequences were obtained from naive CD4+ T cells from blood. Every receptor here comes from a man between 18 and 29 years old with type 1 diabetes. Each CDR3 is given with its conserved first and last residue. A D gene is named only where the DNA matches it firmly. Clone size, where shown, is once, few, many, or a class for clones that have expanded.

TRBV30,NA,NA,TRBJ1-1,TGTGCCTGGACCCCCGCCCCGGGAGTGAACACTGAAGCTTTCTTT,CAWTPAPGVNTEAFF
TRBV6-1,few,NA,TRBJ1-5,TGTGCCAGCGGTATGGGCAGCAGCAATCAGCCCCAGCATTTT,CASGMGSSNQPQHF
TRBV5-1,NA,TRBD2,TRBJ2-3,TGCGCCAGCGGCCCGGGGAGGGGAGCGCAGTATTTT,CASGPGRGAQYF
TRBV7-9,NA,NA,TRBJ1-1,TGTGCCAGCAGCTTATCCGGGGGGAAGACTGAAGCTTTCTTT,CASSLSGGKTEAFF
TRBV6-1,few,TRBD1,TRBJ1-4,TGTGCCAGCAGTGCCAGACCGGACAGGGTGGAAAAACTGTTTTTT,CASSARPDRVEKLFF
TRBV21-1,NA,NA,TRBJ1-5,TGTGCCAGCAGCAATTTAGAGACAGATTATCAGCCCCAGCATTTT,CASSNLETDYQPQHF
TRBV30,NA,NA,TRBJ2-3,TGTGCCTGGAGTATTTTGGACCCCACAGATACGCAGTATTTT,CAWSILDPTDTQYF
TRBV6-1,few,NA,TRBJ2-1,TGTGCCAGCAGTGAGGGACCGGGACACCCTGGGAATGAGCAGTTCTTC,CASSEGPGHPGNEQFF
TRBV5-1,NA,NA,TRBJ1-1,TGCGCCAGCAGCTTAGGACGGGACCGCCTGAACACTGAAGCTTTCTTT,CASSLGRDRLNTEAFF
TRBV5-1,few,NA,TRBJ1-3,TGCGCCAGCAGCGCCCGGGACCGAAGCTCTGGAAACACCATATATTTT,CASSARDRSSGNTIYF
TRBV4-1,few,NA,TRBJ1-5,TGCGCCAGCAGCCAACTCCGGGCGGAGATCACCGAGGAGGGTTATCAGCCCCAGCATTTT,CASSQLRAEITEEGYQPQHF
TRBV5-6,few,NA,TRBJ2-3,TGTGCCAGCAGCTTGACTGGCAGCACAGATACGCAGTATTTT,CASSLTGSTDTQYF
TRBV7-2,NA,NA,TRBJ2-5,TGTGCCAGCAGCTTAGAAGGGCCCCAGTACTTC,CASSLEGPQYF
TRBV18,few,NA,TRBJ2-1,TGTGCCAGCTCACCACCGAACGGGGTACAGTCCTACAATGAGCAGTTCTTC,CASSPPNGVQSYNEQFF
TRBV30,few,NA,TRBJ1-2,TGTGCCTGGAGTGTACCCGGGACGGACCGCTGGGGCTACACCTTC,CAWSVPGTDRWGYTF
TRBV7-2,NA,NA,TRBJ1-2,TGTGCCAGCAGCTTGGACGAGAATTTATATGGCTACACCTTC,CASSLDENLYGYTF
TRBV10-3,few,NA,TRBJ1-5,TGTGCCATCAGTCGAGAGGGAGGTTGGGACCAGCCCCAGCATTTT,CAISREGGWDQPQHF
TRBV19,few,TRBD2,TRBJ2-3,TGTGCCAGTCGGGGGGTAAACGAAGATACGCAGTATTTT,CASRGVNEDTQYF
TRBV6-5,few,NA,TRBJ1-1,TGTGCCAGCAGCCGAAATCCGAACACTGAAGCTTTCTTT,CASSRNPNTEAFF